This T cell receptor beta chain was captured by sequencing in a study of T cell changes during pregnancy in multiple sclerosis. Germline V lookup: CDR1 SGHTA, CDR2 FQGNSA. This CDR3 comprises 16 residues. V gave up 1 base and J gave up 1 base; unmatched junction bases: 6. Sequenced by immunoSEQ multiplex PCR; TCRdb stores in-frame clones only, minus some. Here the sample spans fewer than 80,000 clones, about 89% being singletons. The receptor's source is a female donor in good health, enrolled as a control in a pregnancy study. The chain employs TRBV7-2 and TRBJ2-7, with 8 positions matching TRBD1. Sequencing was performed on peripheral blood, taken in the first trimester of pregnancy. The CDR3 nucleotides read TGTGCCAGCAGCTTAGATCCGGGACAGGCTTCCTACGAGCAGTACTTC. It encodes CASSLDPGQASYEQYF.